Below are 16 T cell receptor beta chains sequenced from a single sample in a study of T cells in Graves' hyperthyroidism and ophthalmopathy. What was amplified from RNA transcripts were TCR beta CDR3 regions. First-round RT-PCR of the TCR CDR3 relied on the HTBI primer set. TCRdb re-called the multiplex PCR reads through MiXCR, storing one row per CDR3 protein. The data show around 280,000 distinct CDR3 sequences, roughly 13% seen once. The sequencing sample was made of blood. These TCRs come from a woman aged 40 to 55 with Graves' hyperthyroidism.

This clonotype was seen repeatedly, ten times or more. The chain employs TRBV5-1 and TRBJ2-3; possibly TRBD2 for D (7 bases). The CDR3 extends over 17 amino acids. The germline V gene has CDR1 SGHRS and CDR2 YFSETQ. Trimming left V 0 bases short and J 1 base short, with 15 bases between. CDR3 DNA sequence: TGCGCCAGCAGCTTGGCCCACGGGGGGCACGGCACAGATACGCAGTATTTT. Encoded protein: CASSLAHGGHGTDTQYF.

This chain connects TRBV20-1 to TRBJ2-5, with D hard to call. The CDR3 covers 14 residues. Germline CDR1 and CDR2: DFQATT and SNEGSKA (reference sequence). Trimming left V 2 bases short and J 5 bases short, with 15 bases between. DNA for the CDR3: TGCAGTGCTAGAATTGTGTGGCCGGAGGAGACCCAGTACTTC. Its translation: CSARIVWPEETQYF.

This clonotype has ten or more counts. The chain joins TRBV24-1 to TRBJ2-5; D may correspond to TRBD1 or TRBD2 (5 bases each). The CDR3 contains 14 residues. In germline, CDR1 is KGHDR, CDR2 SFDVKD. The V and J ends lost 5 bases and 1 base respectively, with 10 bases between them. CDR3 protein: CATSGGGSQETQYF. As DNA, the CDR3 is TGTGCCACCAGTGGTGGGGGATCCCAAGAGACCCAGTACTTC.

This clonotype showed up many times. J is TRBJ2-5 and V is TRBV20-1, with D tentatively TRBD1 (6 bases). V dropped 6 bases and J dropped 5 bases, with 16 bases sitting between them. The CDR3 runs to 13 residues. Germline lookup yields CDR1 DFQATT and CDR2 SNEGSKA (reference sequence). Here the CDR3 DNA reads TGCAGTGCAACCCGGACAGTGAGGGAGACCCAGTACTTC. Amino acids: CSATRTVRETQYF.

Ten or more counts support this clonotype. This rearrangement joins TRBV7-9 to TRBJ1-4, with D possibly matching TRBD1 (6 bases). The V and J ends lost 3 bases and 8 bases respectively, with 13 bases between them. This CDR3 region has 14 residues. The germline V gene has CDR1 SEHNR and CDR2 FQNEAQ (reference sequence). The CDR3 DNA sequence: TGTGCCAGCAGCTTGGGGTTGAGGGGGGAAAAACTGTTTTTT. It yields the protein CASSLGLRGEKLFF.

This clonotype appeared a few times. Here the CDR3 DNA reads TGTGCCAGCAGCGTAGAGGGACGGCCAGAGGGGACCCTCCACTTT. Its translation is CASSVEGRPEGTLHF. The J gene is TRBJ1-6, the V gene TRBV9, with D perhaps TRBD1 (5 bases). The CDR3 loop spans 15 amino acids. Germline lookup yields CDR1 SGDLS and CDR2 YYNGEE. The V and J ends lost 0 bases and 14 bases respectively, with 18 bases between them.

This clonotype was detected many times. The J gene is TRBJ2-3, the V gene TRBV2, with 9 bases fitting TRBD2. This CDR3 is 13 amino acids long. V lost 2 bases to trimming and J lost 8 bases; unmatched junction nucleotides: 2. Germline-derived CDR1 and CDR2 are SNHLY and FYNNEI. CDR3 DNA: TGTGCCAGCAGTGAATCGCGGGAGGGTACGCAGTATTTT. This codes for CASSESREGTQYF. Drawing the rest from reference TRBV2 and TRBJ2-3, the complete variable domain is EPEVTQTPSHQVTQMGQEVILRCVPISNHLYFYWYRQILGQKVEFLVSFYNNEISEKSEIFDDQFSVERPDGSNFTLKIRSTKLEDSAMYFCASSESREGTQYFGPGTRLTVL.

In its sample, this clonotype was seen many times. The chain links TRBV5-8 to TRBJ2-7, with 11 bases identical to TRBD2. This CDR3 is 15 amino acids long. With V trimmed by 3 bases and J by 3 bases, 5 bases remained unmatched. Per germline, CDR1 SGHTS and CDR2 YDEGEE. Here the CDR3 reads CASSSPTSGNYEQYF. CDR3 sequence (DNA): TGTGCCAGCAGCTCTCCGACTAGCGGGAACTACGAGCAGTACTTC.

This clonotype was detected only a few times. The chain recombines TRBV11-3 with TRBJ1-5, with 8 bases fitting TRBD1. The ends lost 7 bases at V and 0 bases at J; junction bases unmatched: 14. This CDR3 region has 18 residues. The germline V gene has CDR1 SGHNT and CDR2 YENEEA. In DNA form, the CDR3 reads TGTGCCAGCAACATACAGGGGGGGATAGTCCATAGCAATCAGCCCCAGCATTTT. This encodes CASNIQGGIVHSNQPQHF.

V and J are TRBV19 and TRBJ2-5, with D perhaps matching TRBD1 or TRBD2 (5 bases each). CDR1 is LNHDA, CDR2 SQIVND, per germline (reference sequence). V lost 0 bases and J lost 3, with 5 bases in between. CDR3 size: 13 residues. The CDR3 reads CASSIEGEETQYF. As DNA, the CDR3 is TGTGCCAGTAGTATAGAGGGGGAAGAGACCCAGTACTTC.

The table lists this clonotype with many counts. The chain links TRBV12-3 or TRBV12-4 to TRBJ2-5; 10 bases fit TRBD2. J gave up 3 bases and V 6 bases, and 7 bases lay outside the gene matches. The CDR3 runs 15 residues. The CDR3 nucleotides read TGTGCCAGCAGCATTCGGACTAGCGGTAAAGAGACCCAGTACTTC. Its protein is CASSIRTSGKETQYF.

This clonotype was detected ten times or more. The chain is built from TRBV6-5 and TRBJ1-1; the match to TRBD1 covers 9 bases. The germline CDR1 and CDR2 sequences are MNHEY and SVGAGI. This CDR3 comprises 14 residues. V gave up 1 base and J gave up 7 bases; unmatched junction bases: 4. The CDR3 DNA reads TGTGCCAGCAGTTACTTGACAGGGGGTTTTGAAGCTTTCTTT. Protein product: CASSYLTGGFEAFF.

The sample holds many counts of this clonotype. V gene TRBV5-1 combines with J gene TRBJ2-3; D could derive from TRBD1 or TRBD2 (5 bases each). V lost 0 bases to trimming and J lost 1 base, with 15 bases between them. Looked up from germline, CDR1 is SGHRS and CDR2 is YFSETQ. The CDR3 is 17 residues long. CDR3 DNA sequence: TGCGCCAGCAGCTTGGTTCCGGGGATGGGGGGCACAGATACGCAGTATTTT. This gives the protein CASSLVPGMGGTDTQYF.

This clonotype was seen a few times. The chain carries TRBV4-1 and TRBJ2-1, with a weak D call TRBD2 (5 bases). Germline assignment: CDR1 MGHRA and CDR2 YSYEKL. Trimming left V 5 bases short and J 7 bases short, with 18 bases between. The CDR3 has 15 residues. In DNA, the CDR3 is TGCGCCAGCAGCTCCCCGGGGAAGGGAGAAAATGAGCAGTTCTTC. Its protein product is CASSSPGKGENEQFF.

The rearrangement joins TRBV5-4 to TRBJ1-1; no reliable D call. The CDR3 has 12 residues. Trimming pared 3 bases from V and 2 bases from J, leaving 5 bases between. CDR1 is SGHNT and CDR2 is YYREEE in the germline V gene (reference sequence). The DNA of the CDR3 is TGTGCCAGCAGCTCTCACAACACTGAAGCTTTCTTT. It specifies CASSSHNTEAFF.

The chain has TRBV3-1 and TRBJ2-1, with 9 bases aligning to TRBD2. There are 14 residues in the CDR3. Unmatched junction bases numbered 3, after V lost 3 bases and J lost 6 bases. CDR1 and CDR2 from the germline V gene are LGHDT and YNNKEL (reference sequence). In DNA form, the CDR3 reads TGTGCCAGCAGCCACCTAGCGGGGATCAATGAGCAGTTCTTC. Its translation is CASSHLAGINEQFF.